This TCR beta chain was found in a study of STAT5B mutations in CD4+ large granular lymphocyte leukemia. Across the study: Among healthy donors, a particular HLA allele went with more CDR3 'QG' motifs. General study points: Main leukemic clonotypes were patient-specific, but approximately 27% appeared at low frequency elsewhere. Compared with healthy controls (2/35), patient top clones favored TRBV06 (8/27). Patient CD4-sorted repertoires stayed more clonal than healthy ones after leukemic-clone removal.

The germline gives CDR1 SNHLY, CDR2 FYNNEI. V lost 6 bases to trimming and J lost 1 base; unmatched junction nucleotides: 3. The CDR3 totals 15 residues. This clone turned up a few times. Its antigen is not identified. TCRdb's table, derived via immunoSEQ multiplex PCR, lists solely in-frame clones and lacks some. The table has about 20,000 clones, 82% seen once. The TCR comes from a human donor in good health. Source material: CD4+ T cells from blood buffy coats. V and J are TRBV2 and TRBJ2-2; 9 bases are a match to TRBD1. Here the CDR3 reads CASRGTGRNTGELFF. The CDR3 DNA reads TGTGCCAGCAGGGGGACAGGGAGGAACACCGGGGAGCTGTTTTTT.